Listed here are 8 T cell receptor beta chains from one sample, sequenced in a study of Tregs in tolerant kidney transplant recipients. TCRdb's table, derived via immunoSEQ multiplex PCR, lists solely in-frame clones and lacks some. Of more than 25,000 clones listed, under 90% are singletons. Their antigen targets remain unknown. The sample consisted of Tregs from blood cultured with allogeneic cells. The receptor source for this set is a human donor in good health.

The CDR3 DNA reads as TGTGCCAGCAGCTTAATCCCCAGTACCTCCTACAATGAGCAGTTCTTC. This encodes CASSLIPSTSYNEQFF. The rearrangement uses TRBV7-3 and TRBJ2-1, with D unclear. Germline CDR1 is SGHTA and CDR2 is FQGTGA. The CDR3 is 16 amino acids. V lost 1 base and J lost 0, with 10 bases in between.

The gene calls are TRBV7-2 and TRBJ2-3; 9 nucleotides agree with TRBD2. CDR3 size: 17 residues. The V gene end was trimmed by 5 bases and the J gene end by 6 bases; junction bases not matched to a gene: 15. Germline values: CDR1 SGHTA, CDR2 FQGNSA. CDR3 bases: TGTGCCAGCAGCGACCAAATCTTAGCGGGAGTCGGGGATACGCAGTATTTT. Encoded protein: CASSDQILAGVGDTQYF.

This chain uses TRBV6-4 with TRBJ1-1; no clear D. The germline CDR1 and CDR2 sequences are MRHNA and SNTAGT. The CDR3 is made up of 13 amino acids. V was cut by 2 bases and J by 3 bases, with 7 bases left in between. CDR3 protein: CASSDRLDTEAFF. As DNA, the CDR3 is TGTGCCAGCAGTGACAGGCTAGACACTGAAGCTTTCTTT.

This chain joins TRBV5-1 and TRBJ2-2; 8 nucleotides match TRBD1. Per germline, CDR1 SGHRS and CDR2 YFSETQ. V was clipped by 8 bases and J by 2 bases; unmatched bases: 5. The CDR3 is 14 residues long. DNA for the CDR3: TGCGCCAGTAGGGGGACAGGCAACACCGGGGAGCTGTTTTTT. It is translated as CASRGTGNTGELFF.

The rearrangement joins TRBV9 to TRBJ2-1; the D gene is possibly TRBD2 (5 bases). The CDR3 has 16 residues. Trimming took off 3 bases at V and 6 bases at J, with 19 bases between the two ends. In germline, CDR1 is SGDLS, CDR2 YYNGEE. As DNA, the CDR3 is TGTGCCAGCAGCGGAGTAGCGCTGGGAGTGGGCAATGAGCAGTTCTTC. Amino acid sequence: CASSGVALGVGNEQFF.

The genes are TRBV11-2 and TRBJ2-1; 12 bases map to TRBD2. J gave up 2 bases and V 3 bases, and 8 bases lay outside the gene matches. Germline-derived CDR1 and CDR2 are SGHAT and FQNNGV. The CDR3 is 18 residues long. The CDR3 protein is CASSFASGRALTYNEQFF. CDR3 nucleotides: TGTGCCAGCAGCTTCGCTAGCGGGAGGGCCTTAACCTACAATGAGCAGTTCTTC.

The V gene is TRBV11-1, the J gene TRBJ1-5; D gene ambiguous. This CDR3 has 13 amino acids. Germline values: CDR1 SGHAT, CDR2 FQDESV (reference sequence). V shed 3 bases and J shed 6 bases, with 9 bases lying between them. CDR3 nucleotides: TGTGCCAGCAGCTTTGACCCGGGTCAGCCCCAGCATTTT. Its translation is CASSFDPGQPQHF.

The count of this clone is one. The J gene is TRBJ1-3, the V gene TRBV7-2; D call uncertain. This CDR3 comprises 13 residues. V was shortened by 5 bases and J by 2 bases, with 7 bases between the two germline ends. In germline, CDR1 is SGHTA, CDR2 FQGNSA. CDR3 in amino acids: CASSRGPGNTIYF. The CDR3 nucleotides read TGTGCCAGCAGCCGAGGCCCTGGAAACACCATATATTTT.